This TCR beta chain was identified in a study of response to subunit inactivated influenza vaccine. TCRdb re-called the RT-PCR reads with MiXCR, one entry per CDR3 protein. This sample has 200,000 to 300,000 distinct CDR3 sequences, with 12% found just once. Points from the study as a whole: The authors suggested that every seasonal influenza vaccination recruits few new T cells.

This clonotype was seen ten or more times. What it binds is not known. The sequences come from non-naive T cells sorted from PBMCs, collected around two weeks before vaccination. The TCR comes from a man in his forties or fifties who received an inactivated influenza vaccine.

This CDR3 is CASRRGTGELFF. CDR3 in DNA: TGTGCCAGCAGACGGGGCACCGGGGAGCTGTTTTTT. The chain is built from TRBV6-2 or TRBV6-3 and TRBJ2-2, with TRBD2 as a possible D gene (5 bases). This CDR3 spans 12 amino acids. Trimming stripped 6 bases from V and 4 bases from J, with 6 bases between. CDR1 and CDR2 from the germline V gene are MNHEY and SVGEGT.